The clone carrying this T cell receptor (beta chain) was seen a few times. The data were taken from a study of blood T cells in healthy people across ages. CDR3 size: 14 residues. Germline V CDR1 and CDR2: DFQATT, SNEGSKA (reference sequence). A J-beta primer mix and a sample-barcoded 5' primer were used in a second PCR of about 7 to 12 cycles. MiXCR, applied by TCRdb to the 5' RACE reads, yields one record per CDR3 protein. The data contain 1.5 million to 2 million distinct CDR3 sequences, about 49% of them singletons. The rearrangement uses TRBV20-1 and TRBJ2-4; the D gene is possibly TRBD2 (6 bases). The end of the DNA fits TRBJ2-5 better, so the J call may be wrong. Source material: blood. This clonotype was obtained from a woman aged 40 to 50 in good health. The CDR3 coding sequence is TGCAGTGCACAGCCCGGGACTCAAAAAGAGACCCAGTACTTC. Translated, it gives CSAQPGTQKETQYF.